The 4 T cell receptor beta chains presented below share a single source sample, sequenced in a study of beta chain features in type 1 diabetes. Study results and caveats: Shortening of TCRB CDR3s, moderate but significant, appeared in all four CD4+ subsets of Type 1 diabetes patients.

Their recognized antigens are unknown. Since all of the isolated RNA was reverse transcribed, expressed TCRB transcripts were what got sequenced. This table comes from immunoSEQ multiplex PCR, and its TCRdb copy is limited to in-frame clones, with some not included. This repertoire shows around 100,000 clones, over 25% found once; its top ten account for approximately 0.5%. Sequenced: central memory CD4+ T cells from blood. The source is a woman aged 18-29 years with type 1 diabetes.

The chain links TRBV11-2 to TRBJ1-1, with D possibly TRBD1 on 6 matching bases. The CDR3 runs to 13 residues. Between the trimmed V and J ends, which lost 4 bases and 1 base, there was a span of 7 bases. Germline assignment: CDR1 SGHAT and CDR2 FQNNGV. CDR3 amino acids: CASSSQGNTEAFF. CDR3 bases: TGTGCCAGCAGCTCACAGGGGAACACTGAAGCTTTCTTT.

This clone occurred a few times. This chain connects TRBV4-2 to TRBJ2-7, with TRBD2 identical over 13 bases. The CDR3 has 18 residues. With 1 base clipped from V and 2 bases from J, the junction kept 8 bases outside the gene matches. Germline CDR1 LGHNA, CDR2 YNFKEQ. The CDR3 protein is CASSQGLAGGPVAYEQYF. CDR3 DNA: TGTGCCAGCAGCCAAGGACTAGCGGGAGGACCTGTCGCCTACGAGCAGTACTTC.

This chain connects TRBV30 to TRBJ2-7; the match to TRBD2 covers 12 bases. CDR1 and CDR2 (germline): GTSNPN, SVGIG (reference sequence). V trimming: 5 bases; J trimming: 3 bases; junction bases outside the gene matches: 11. The CDR3 contains 16 residues. The DNA for the CDR3 is TGTGCCTGGGGTAAGAAGACTAGCGGGAGAAACTACGAGCAGTACTTC. This translates into CAWGKKTSGRNYEQYF.

The gene calls are TRBV7-9 and TRBJ2-5; TRBD2 matches at 7 bases. V was pared by 1 base and J by 2 bases, with 4 bases of the junction left unmatched. CDR3 length: 15 amino acids. Germline values: CDR1 SEHNR, CDR2 FQNEAQ (reference sequence). CDR3: CASSLVLGGQETQYF. In DNA form, the CDR3 reads TGTGCCAGCAGCTTAGTTCTGGGGGGGCAAGAGACCCAGTACTTC.